The source of this T cell receptor beta chain is a study of shared clonotypes between healthy human individuals. Overall study: Three CD4 naive, three CD4 memory, two CD8 naive and one CD8 memory plate were used per donor.

Findings of the study overall: The sharing of 4% to 5.5% of naive CD4 clonotypes was seen across a few donors.

In regard to this clone: Antigen specificity is unknown.

Every one of the donors was a Caucasian adult that lived in Nashville, Tennessee. A split of CD4+ cells into CD45RA+ naive and CD45RA-negative memory subsets was performed. Produced via immunoSEQ multiplex PCR; TCRdb's table is partial and in-frame only. The sample has approximately 1.1 million clones, about four fifths seen once. The germline gives CDR1 SQVTM, CDR2 ANQGSEA. The CDR3 has 15 amino acids. The V end lost 4 bases, the J end lost 2 bases, and 17 bases lay between the germline ends. The material sequenced was memory CD4+ T cells from PBMCs. Stated subset: CD45RA-negative fraction. The TCR was taken from a man younger than 35 in good health. Some clones in this sample may be carry-over from other donors' samples. This chain connects TRBV29-1 to TRBJ1-1, with a weak D call TRBD1 (6 bases). In nucleotides, the CDR3 is TGCAGCGTTGTAGGTCGCCTACAGGGCAACACTGAAGCTTTCTTT. Its translation is CSVVGRLQGNTEAFF.